The 19 T cell receptor beta chains in this list originate from one sample, sequenced in a study of vaccination effects on CD4 cells after COVID-19. Measured with immunoSEQ multiplex PCR; TCRdb has only the in-frame clones, and not every one. Of tens of thousands of clones listed, less than 85% were seen once; the top ten hold 9.5% to 13%. No antigen is known for these receptors. Sequencing was preceded by expansion of antigen-specific CD4+ T cells with viral peptide pools in the ViraFEST assay. The authors isolated CD4+ T cells after around 10 days of culture. The cohort was immunized with two doses of either the BNT162b2 or mRNA-1273 vaccine. The sequenced sample was CD4+ T cells from PBMCs cultured with HCoV-NL63 spike peptides, obtained after COVID-19 vaccination. The receptors shown here come from a human donor who received a COVID-19 vaccine.

The V call is TRBV19, the J call TRBJ2-2, with 9 bases fitting TRBD2. The CDR3 runs to 18 residues. Germline CDR1 and CDR2: LNHDA and SQIVND (reference sequence). The ends lost 3 bases at V and 4 bases at J; junction bases unmatched: 12. This chain's CDR3 is CASSIPLWSGRSTGELFF. CDR3 nucleotide sequence: TGTGCCAGTAGTATTCCCCTTTGGAGCGGGAGGTCCACCGGGGAGCTGTTTTTT.

The V and J genes are TRBV4-2 and TRBJ1-2, with 8 nucleotides matching TRBD1. This CDR3 region has 15 residues. CDR1 is LGHNA, CDR2 YNFKEQ, per germline. With V trimmed by 4 bases and J by 8 bases, 12 bases remained unmatched. CDR3 in DNA: TGTGCCAGCAGCCCCTACGACAGGGGAGTCGACGGCTACACCTTC. This gives the protein CASSPYDRGVDGYTF.

The genes are TRBV5-1 and TRBJ2-2; perhaps TRBD2 as D (6 bases). Trimming removed 4 bases at V and 2 bases at J, with 18 bases between. This CDR3 contains 17 residues. From germline, CDR1 is SGHRS and CDR2 YFSETQ. In nucleotides, the CDR3 is TGCGCCAGCAGCCCCTCGGGCGGGGCTGATAACACCGGGGAGCTGTTTTTT. Amino acids: CASSPSGGADNTGELFF.

The chain couples TRBV10-3 to TRBJ2-2, with TRBD1 matching over 7 bases. V lost 6 bases and J lost 5; bases outside the gene matches: 6. Germline CDR1 reads ENHRY; CDR2 reads SYGVKD. This CDR3 is built from 14 residues. The CDR3 nucleotides are TGTGCCATCAGGAGACAGGGCGGTACCGGGGAGCTGTTTTTT. This sequence encodes CAIRRQGGTGELFF.

This rearrangement joins TRBV6-2 or TRBV6-3 to TRBJ2-7; 10 bases match TRBD1. This CDR3 is built from 15 residues. Losses at the gene ends were 5 bases for V and 4 bases for J; bases not matched to a gene: 8. The germline V gene has CDR1 MNHEY and CDR2 SVGEGT. CDR3 DNA: TGTGCCAGCAGTACCACCGGGACAGGGGTTTACGAGCAGTACTTC. Translation: CASSTTGTGVYEQYF.

V gene TRBV6-5 combines with J gene TRBJ1-1, with 8 bases aligning to TRBD1. V was pared by 0 bases and J by 4 bases, with 4 bases of the junction left unmatched. Germline CDR1 is MNHEY and CDR2 is SVGAGI. This CDR3 contains 15 residues. The CDR3 is CASSYSQGAFTEAFF. CDR3 nucleotide sequence: TGTGCCAGCAGTTACTCCCAGGGGGCTTTCACTGAAGCTTTCTTT.

The gene calls are TRBV27 and TRBJ1-2; D gene ambiguous. There are 16 residues in the CDR3. V shed 5 bases and J shed 2 bases, with 18 bases lying between them. From germline, CDR1 is MNHEY and CDR2 SMNVEV (reference sequence). CDR3 sequence reads: CASSQSYWERNYGYTF. For the CDR3, the DNA is TGTGCCAGCAGTCAAAGCTACTGGGAGAGGAACTATGGCTACACCTTC.

A single count supports this clone. The chain couples TRBV5-1 to TRBJ2-5; D is uncertain. This CDR3 has 11 amino acids. Germline V lookup: CDR1 SGHRS, CDR2 YFSETQ. V was pared by 4 bases and J by 5 bases, with 6 bases between. The DNA of the CDR3 is TGCGCCAGCAGCGGGGATGAGACCCAGTACTTC. Translation gives CASSGDETQYF.

This clone has only a few counts. The rearrangement joins TRBV11-2 to TRBJ2-2; D gene uncertain. The CDR3 consists of 17 residues. Trimming stripped 6 bases from V and 1 base from J, with 18 bases between. CDR1 SGHAT and CDR2 FQNNGV come from the germline V gene. CDR3 sequence: CASRSIPGVQNTGELFF. The CDR3 region has the DNA TGTGCCAGCAGATCTATCCCAGGAGTCCAGAACACCGGGGAGCTGTTTTTT.

The J gene is TRBJ2-7, the V gene TRBV3-1 (or the pseudogene TRBV3-2); D unclear. The germline CDR1 and CDR2 sequences are LGHDT and YNNKEL (reference sequence). The V end was cut by 0 bases, the J end by 4 bases, with 13 bases between. CDR3 length equals 15 residues. Here the CDR3 reads CASSQDFLARYEQYF. Here the CDR3 DNA reads TGTGCCAGCAGCCAAGATTTCTTGGCCAGGTACGAGCAGTACTTC.

This clone occurred once. The V and J genes are TRBV21-1 and TRBJ2-7. TRBV21-1 is noted as a pseudogene. The CDR3 totals 14 residues. In DNA form, the CDR3 reads TGTGCCAGCAGCAAAGGGGTACCCACCTACGAGCAGTACTTC. Its protein product is CASSKGVPTYEQYF.

The chain combines TRBV6-5 with TRBJ2-1; maybe TRBD2 (6 bases). The V gene lost 6 bases and the J gene lost 0 bases, with 12 bases spanning the gap. Looked up from germline, CDR1 is MNHEY and CDR2 is SVGAGI. The CDR3 spans 15 residues. The CDR3 DNA reads as TGTGCCAGCAGGCCTAGCGCCAGCTCCTACAATGAGCAGTTCTTC. This gives the protein CASRPSASSYNEQFF.

V usage is TRBV11-2 and J usage is TRBJ2-3; 13 bases line up with TRBD2. The V segment lost 3 bases and the J segment 6 bases; nucleotides outside the gene matches: 3. Germline loops: CDR1 SGHAT, CDR2 FQNNGV. This CDR3 is built from 15 residues. The CDR3 coding sequence is TGTGCCAGCAGCTTGACTAGCGGGGGGTCTGATACGCAGTATTTT. Protein: CASSLTSGGSDTQYF.

The chain uses TRBV10-2 and TRBJ1-2; unclear D gene. The CDR3 sequence is 14 residues long. Trimming took off 3 bases at V and 8 bases at J, with 16 bases between the two ends. Germline V gives CDR1 WSHSY, CDR2 SAAADI. DNA of the CDR3: TGCGCCAGCAGTGATGGCCCCGACCTCGGAGGCTACACCTTC. Protein product: CASSDGPDLGGYTF.

This sequence joins TRBV5-1 and TRBJ2-1; D is undetermined. Trimming removed 0 bases from V and 0 bases from J, with 7 bases in between. This CDR3 is 15 amino acids long. Per the germline V gene, CDR1 is SGHRS and CDR2 is YFSETQ. The CDR3 loop is CASSLEGSSYNEQFF. CDR3 sequence (DNA): TGCGCCAGCAGCTTGGAGGGTAGCTCCTACAATGAGCAGTTCTTC. Based on the CDR3 plus reference TRBV5-1 and TRBJ2-1, the full variable domain is KAGVTQTPRYLIKTRGQQVTLSCSPISGHRSVSWYQQTPGQGLQFLFEYFSETQRNKGNFPGRFSGRQFSNSRSEMNVSTLELGDSALYLCASSLEGSSYNEQFFGPGTRLTVL.

The rearrangement joins TRBV5-1 to TRBJ2-3, with TRBD2 identical over 16 bases. Trimming removed 4 bases from V and 4 bases from J; junction bases left unmatched: 6. The CDR3 loop spans 17 amino acids. Germline assignment: CDR1 SGHRS and CDR2 YFSETQ. CDR3 sequence (DNA): TGCGCCAGCAGCCCCGGGACTAGCGGGAGGGCCGCAGATACGCAGTATTTT. Translated, it gives CASSPGTSGRAADTQYF.

The chain recombines TRBV3-1 (or the pseudogene TRBV3-2) with TRBJ2-7; no clear D. This CDR3 is 14 amino acids long. The V and J ends lost 4 bases and 5 bases respectively, with 15 bases between them. The germline V gene has CDR1 LGHDT and CDR2 YNNKEL (reference sequence). This CDR3 is CASSPSGNPHEQYF. Here the CDR3 DNA reads TGTGCCAGCAGCCCCAGTGGTAACCCCCACGAGCAGTACTTC.

The rearrangement joins TRBV18 to TRBJ1-1; 7 positions agree with TRBD1. Germline-derived CDR1 and CDR2 are KGHSH and LQKENI. The CDR3 extends over 14 amino acids. J gave up 3 bases and V 3 bases, and 4 bases lay outside the gene matches. The CDR3: CASSPAGGDTEAFF. The CDR3 nucleotides are TGTGCCAGCTCACCGGCAGGGGGGGACACTGAAGCTTTCTTT.

V and J are TRBV18 and TRBJ1-5; D unresolved. The CDR3 sequence is 16 residues long. The V and J ends lost 6 bases and 7 bases respectively, with 22 bases between them. Germline CDR1 is KGHSH and CDR2 is LQKENI. The DNA for the CDR3 is TGTGCCAGCTCCCACAACCAGGCGAGCGATGGCCAGCCCCAGCATTTT. Translating gives CASSHNQASDGQPQHF. Using reference TRBV18 and TRBJ1-5 for the parts outside the CDR3, the full variable domain is NAGVMQNPRHLVRRRGQEARLRCSPMKGHSHVYWYRQLPEEGLKFMVYLQKENIIDESGMPKERFSAEFPKEGPSILRIQQVVRGDSAAYFCASSHNQASDGQPQHFGDGTRLSIL.